This record concerns one T cell receptor (beta chain) sequence. The table came from immunoSEQ multiplex PCR; TCRdb's copy has only in-frame clones and leaves some out. The sample gives 30,000 to 45,000 clones, 90% of which show up once; about 0.45% is in the top ten. The sample comes from a study of T cell changes during pregnancy in multiple sclerosis. CDR1 is LNHDA and CDR2 is SQIVND in the germline V gene (reference sequence). V lost 4 bases, J lost 2 bases, and 10 bases lay in between. The length of the CDR3 is 14 residues. The chain recombines TRBV19 with TRBJ2-3, with a weak D call TRBD1 (6 bases). This receptor was obtained from a female donor with multiple sclerosis, enrolled in a pregnancy study. The material sequenced was CD4+ T cells from peripheral blood mononuclear cells, taken in the third trimester of pregnancy. The CDR3 here is CASSTKGDTDTQYF. The CDR3, as DNA: TGTGCCAGTAGTACCAAGGGGGACACAGATACGCAGTATTTT.